This is a list of T cell receptor beta chains from one sample in a study of blood T cell repertoires in COVID-19. TCRdb's copy holds only in-frame clones and misses some; the assay was immunoSEQ multiplex PCR. In the table there are a few hundred thousand clones, around 87% of which are singletons. The sample consisted of peripheral blood. The receptors originated from a woman aged 50 to 60 who had recovered from COVID-19. Both conserved end residues are part of each CDR3. The order of the fields is J gene, D gene, V gene, clone size, CDR3 DNA, CDR3 protein. A D gene is named only where the DNA matches it firmly. Some rows mark clone size as missing; the rest say once, few, many or name a class of expanded clone.

>TRBJ1-3|-|TRBV11-3|-
TGTGCCAGCAGCTTACGAGGTGACCCCGCTGGAAACACCATATATTTT
CASSLRGDPAGNTIYF
>TRBJ1-2|-|TRBV5-5|-
TGTGCCAGCAGCTTGGGGGGCAACTATGGCTACACCTTC
CASSLGGNYGYTF
>TRBJ2-5|-|TRBV12-3/TRBV12-4|few
TGTGCCAGCAGGACGGGACAAGAGACCCAGTACTTC
CASRTGQETQYF
>TRBJ2-1|TRBD2|TRBV19|-
TGTGCCAGTAGTATAGTAAATAGCGGGAGCAGGAATGAGCAGTTCTTC
CASSIVNSGSRNEQFF
>TRBJ1-1|-|TRBV18|-
TGTGCCAGCTCACCACCCCTCCGGGAGGGGACGGGCACTGAAGCTTTCTTT
CASSPPLREGTGTEAFF
>TRBJ2-5|TRBD2|TRBV19|once
TGTGCCAGTAAGACTAGCCCGGGAGGGGGACAAGAGACCCAGTACTTC
CASKTSPGGGQETQYF
>TRBJ1-1|-|TRBV11-2|-
TGTGCCAGCAGCCGAACGACACGAACTGAAGCTTTCTTT
CASSRTTRTEAFF
>TRBJ2-3|-|TRBV28|-
TGTGCCAGCAAACTTGGGGGGGCACGTGATACGCAGTATTTT
CASKLGGARDTQYF
>TRBJ2-7|TRBD1|TRBV7-9|few
TGTGCCAGCAGCGAGGACAGGGCTACCGAGCAGTACTTC
CASSEDRATEQYF
>TRBJ1-4|TRBD1|TRBV5-1|-
TGCGCCAGCCGGACAGGGCCCAATGAAAAACTGTTTTTT
CASRTGPNEKLFF